This passage covers 5 T cell receptor beta chains from one sample sequenced in a study of T cells expressing NK-cell markers. TCRdb reprocessed the 5' RACE reads and stores each CDR3 protein as one record, lacking DNA. The sample has a few hundred thousand distinct CDR3 sequences. The source material was blood T cells: a sorted CD56 or NKG2C T cell subset, CD4+ or CD8+ T cells, or bulk PBMC T cells (not recorded which). Receptor source: a man aged 18-70 years in good health.

This chain joins TRBV5-1 and TRBJ2-2; TCRdb designates TRBD1, a call that cannot be tested without DNA. The germline V gene has CDR1 SGHRS and CDR2 YFSETQ. The CDR3 is made up of 17 amino acids. CDR3 sequence reads: CASSGRQGARNTGELFF.

V is TRBV6-1 and J is TRBJ2-7. CDR3 size: 14 residues. CDR1 MNHNS and CDR2 SASEGT come from the germline V gene. CDR3 in amino acids: CASSEGQGSYEQYF.

J is TRBJ2-5 and V is TRBV20-1; TCRdb names TRBD2, which stays unverified in the absence of DNA. CDR3 size: 12 residues. Germline V lookup: CDR1 DFQATT, CDR2 SNEGSKA (reference sequence). This chain's CDR3 is CSALAGGPSQYF.

V is TRBV5-1 and J is TRBJ2-7; TCRdb's D gene call, TRBD2, goes unchecked for lack of DNA. This CDR3 is 22 amino acids long. CDR1 and CDR2 (germline): SGHRS, YFSETQ. CDR3 in amino acids: CASSLGRAWGWRGPGSVNEQYF. Based on the CDR3 plus reference TRBV5-1 and TRBJ2-7, the full variable domain is KAGVTQTPRYLIKTRGQQVTLSCSPISGHRSVSWYQQTPGQGLQFLFEYFSETQRNKGNFPGRFSGRQFSNSRSEMNVSTLELGDSALYLCASSLGRAWGWRGPGSVNEQYFGPGTRLTVT.

This chain uses TRBV24-1 with TRBJ2-3; without DNA, the TCRdb call of TRBD2 cannot be checked. The CDR3 runs 17 residues. Germline CDR1 KGHDR, CDR2 SFDVKD. CDR3 protein: CATSVPGLAGNTDTQYF.